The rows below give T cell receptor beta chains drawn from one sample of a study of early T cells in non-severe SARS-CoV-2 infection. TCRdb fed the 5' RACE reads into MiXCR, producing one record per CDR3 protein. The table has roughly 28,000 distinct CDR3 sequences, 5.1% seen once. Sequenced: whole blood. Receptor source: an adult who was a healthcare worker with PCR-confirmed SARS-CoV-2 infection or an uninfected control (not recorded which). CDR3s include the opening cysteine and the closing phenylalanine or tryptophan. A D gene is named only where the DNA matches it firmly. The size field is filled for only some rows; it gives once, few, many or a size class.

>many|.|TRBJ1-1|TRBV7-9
TGTGCCAGCAGCCTCGCCGGACTGTTGAACACTGAAGCTTTCTTT
CASSLAGLLNTEAFF
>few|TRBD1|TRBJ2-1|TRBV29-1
TGCAGCGCAAGGACAGGGGGTATGAATGAGCAGTTCTTC
CSARTGGMNEQFF
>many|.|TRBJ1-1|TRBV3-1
TGTGCCAGCAGCCAAGAGCCGGGATTATTGAACACTGAAGCTTTCTTT
CASSQEPGLLNTEAFF
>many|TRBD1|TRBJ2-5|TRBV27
TGTGCCAGCAGTTCCCAGGGGGTTCGGGTCGAGACCCAGTACTTC
CASSSQGVRVETQYF
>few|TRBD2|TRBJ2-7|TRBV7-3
TGTGCCAGCAGCCCGTCTAGCGGGAGGGCCGAAGAGCAGTACTTC
CASSPSSGRAEEQYF
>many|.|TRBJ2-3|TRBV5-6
TGTGCCAGCAGCTTGAAGGATACGCAGTATTTT
CASSLKDTQYF
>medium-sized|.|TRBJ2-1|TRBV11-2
TGTGCCAGCAGCTTAGTCCCCGGGGCTAGCTCCTACAATGAGCAGTTCTTC
CASSLVPGASSYNEQFF
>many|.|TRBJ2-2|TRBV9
TGTGCCAGCAGCGGGGGACCCACCGGGGAGCTGTTTTTT
CASSGGPTGELFF
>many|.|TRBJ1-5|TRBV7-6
TGTGCCAGCAGCTTATCGGTATCCGCGGGAAGCAATCAGCCCCAGCATTTT
CASSLSVSAGSNQPQHF
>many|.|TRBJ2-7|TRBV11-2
TGTGCCAGCAGCTCGGTTAGGACGAGCGGGCAACTAGGAGAGCAGTACTTC
CASSSVRTSGQLGEQYF
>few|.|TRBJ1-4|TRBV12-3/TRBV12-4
TGTGCCAGCAGCCAAGAGACGCCCTCAACTAATGAAAAACTGTTTTTT
CASSQETPSTNEKLFF
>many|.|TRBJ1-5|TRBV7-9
TGTGCCAGCAGCCCAGCGGGAGTAGGCAATCAGCCCCAGCATTTT
CASSPAGVGNQPQHF
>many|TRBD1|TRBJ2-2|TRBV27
TGTGCCAGCAGAGGACAGGGAACCGGGGAGCTGTTTTTT
CASRGQGTGELFF
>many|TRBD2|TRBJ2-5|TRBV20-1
TGCAGTGCTGCCGGACTAGCTGCCGAGACCCAGTACTTC
CSAAGLAAETQYF
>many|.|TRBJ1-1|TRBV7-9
TGTGCCAGCAGCCCGCGGGGGCCTGAAGCTTTCTTT
CASSPRGPEAFF
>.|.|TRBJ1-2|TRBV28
TGTGCCAGCAGCATGAGGACTCTCTATGGCTACACCTTC
CASSMRTLYGYTF
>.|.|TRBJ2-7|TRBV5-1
TGCGCCAGCAGCTTGGGCCCCCCAGCCACCTACGAGCAGTACTTC
CASSLGPPATYEQYF
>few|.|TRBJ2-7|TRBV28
TGTGCCAGCAGCAAGACAGGGAGGACCTACGAGCAGTACTTC
CASSKTGRTYEQYF
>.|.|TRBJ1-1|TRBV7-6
TGTGCCAGCAGCCCGCAGGACCAGGGGAAGTACACTGAAGCTTTCTTT
CASSPQDQGKYTEAFF
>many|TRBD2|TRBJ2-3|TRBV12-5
TGTGCTAGTGGGGATCCGGGACTAGGAGGTAGGGATACGCAGTATTTT
CASGDPGLGGRDTQYF
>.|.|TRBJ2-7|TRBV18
TGTGCCAGCTCACCCCTGACAGGGCGGGGCGAGCAGCACTTC
CASSPLTGRGEQHF
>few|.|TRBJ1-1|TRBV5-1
TGCGCCAGCAGCTTGGATCTGGGGGCTGGAACTGAAGCTTTCTTT
CASSLDLGAGTEAFF
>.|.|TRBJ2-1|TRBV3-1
TGTGCCAGCAGACGTAAGGGTTACGAGGGAGGATTGGGGAATGAGCAGTTCTTC
CASRRKGYEGGLGNEQFF
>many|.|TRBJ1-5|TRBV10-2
TGCGCCAGCAGTGAGTGGAGATTTGCGGATCAGCCCCAGCATTTT
CASSEWRFADQPQHF
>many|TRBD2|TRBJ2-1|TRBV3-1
TGTGCCAGCAGCCTTAGCGGGAACCACAATGAGCAGTTCTTC
CASSLSGNHNEQFF